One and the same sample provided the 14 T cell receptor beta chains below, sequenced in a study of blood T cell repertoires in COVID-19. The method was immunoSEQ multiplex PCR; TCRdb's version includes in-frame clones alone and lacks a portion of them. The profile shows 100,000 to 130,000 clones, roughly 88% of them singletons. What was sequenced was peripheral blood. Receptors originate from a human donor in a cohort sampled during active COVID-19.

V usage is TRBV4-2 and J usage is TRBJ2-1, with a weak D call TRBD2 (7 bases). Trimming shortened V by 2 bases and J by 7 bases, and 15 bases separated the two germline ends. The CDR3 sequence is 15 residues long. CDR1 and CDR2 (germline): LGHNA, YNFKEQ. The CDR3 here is CASSQKGRGANEQFF. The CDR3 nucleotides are TGTGCCAGCAGCCAAAAGGGACGGGGGGCAAATGAGCAGTTCTTC.

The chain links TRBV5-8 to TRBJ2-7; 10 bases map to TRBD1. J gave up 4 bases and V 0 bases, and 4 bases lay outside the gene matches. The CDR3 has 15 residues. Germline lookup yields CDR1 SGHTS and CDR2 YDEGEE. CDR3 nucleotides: TGTGCCAGCAGCTTGGGGACAGGGGGACTTTACGAGCAGTACTTC. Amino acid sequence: CASSLGTGGLYEQYF.

Here the CDR3 DNA reads TGTGCCAGCAGTTATCATTATAACCAGGGCTACACCTTC. Its protein is CASSYHYNQGYTF. This chain connects TRBV6-5 to TRBJ1-2; D is unresolved. Per the germline V gene, CDR1 is MNHEY and CDR2 is SVGAGI. Trimming shortened V by 3 bases and J by 8 bases, and 13 bases separated the two germline ends. This CDR3 is built from 13 residues.

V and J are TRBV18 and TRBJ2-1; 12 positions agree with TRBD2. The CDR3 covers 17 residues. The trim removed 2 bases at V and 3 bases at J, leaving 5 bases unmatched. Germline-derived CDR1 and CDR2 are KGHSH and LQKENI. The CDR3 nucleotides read TGTGCCAGCTCACCAGCTAGCGGGAGGGCCGTCTACAATGAGCAGTTCTTC. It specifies CASSPASGRAVYNEQFF.

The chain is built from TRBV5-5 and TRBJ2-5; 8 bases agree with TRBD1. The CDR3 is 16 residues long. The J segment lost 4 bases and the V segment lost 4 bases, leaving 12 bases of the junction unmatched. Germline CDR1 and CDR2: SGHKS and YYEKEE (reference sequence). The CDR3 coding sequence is TGTGCCAGCAGCGTACACCCTGGGCAGGGGGCAGAGACCCAGTACTTC. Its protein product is CASSVHPGQGAETQYF.

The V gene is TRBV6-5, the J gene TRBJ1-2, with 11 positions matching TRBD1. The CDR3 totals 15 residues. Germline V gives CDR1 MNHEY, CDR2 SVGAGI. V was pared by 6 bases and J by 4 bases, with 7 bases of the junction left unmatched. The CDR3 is CASRSRDRGSYGYTF. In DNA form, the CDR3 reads TGTGCCAGCAGATCCCGGGACAGGGGGTCCTATGGCTACACCTTC.

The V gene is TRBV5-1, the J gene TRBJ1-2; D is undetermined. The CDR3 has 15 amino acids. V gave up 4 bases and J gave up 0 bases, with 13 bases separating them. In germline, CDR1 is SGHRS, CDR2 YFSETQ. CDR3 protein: CASSTQATANYGYTF. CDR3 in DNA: TGCGCCAGCAGCACGCAAGCGACGGCTAACTATGGCTACACCTTC.

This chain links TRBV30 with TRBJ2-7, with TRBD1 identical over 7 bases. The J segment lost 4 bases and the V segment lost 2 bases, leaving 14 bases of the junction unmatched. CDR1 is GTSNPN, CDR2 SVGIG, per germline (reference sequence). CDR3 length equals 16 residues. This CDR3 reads CAWSPSAGGIVYEQYF. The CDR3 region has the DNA TGTGCCTGGAGTCCCTCGGCAGGGGGTATTGTGTACGAGCAGTACTTC.

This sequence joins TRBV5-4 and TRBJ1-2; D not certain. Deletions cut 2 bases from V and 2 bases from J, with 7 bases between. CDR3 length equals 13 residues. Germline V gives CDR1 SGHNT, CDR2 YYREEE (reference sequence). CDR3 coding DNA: TGTGCCAGCAGCTTAATACAGAACTATGGCTACACCTTC. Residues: CASSLIQNYGYTF.

The DNA of the CDR3 is TGCGCCAGCAGCCAAGATCCTCTAGCGGGCTCCTACGAGCAGTACTTC. Amino acids: CASSQDPLAGSYEQYF. V gene TRBV4-1 combines with J gene TRBJ2-7; 8 nucleotides line up with TRBD2. The junction had 4 bases not matched to a gene; V was cut back by 0 bases and J by 0 bases. Germline CDR1 and CDR2: MGHRA and YSYEKL. The length of the CDR3 is 16 residues.

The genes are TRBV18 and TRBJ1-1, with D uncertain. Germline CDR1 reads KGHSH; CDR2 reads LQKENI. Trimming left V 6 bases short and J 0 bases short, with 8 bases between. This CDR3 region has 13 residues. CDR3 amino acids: CASSPPVNTEAFF. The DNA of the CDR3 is TGTGCCAGCTCCCCGCCGGTGAACACTGAAGCTTTCTTT.

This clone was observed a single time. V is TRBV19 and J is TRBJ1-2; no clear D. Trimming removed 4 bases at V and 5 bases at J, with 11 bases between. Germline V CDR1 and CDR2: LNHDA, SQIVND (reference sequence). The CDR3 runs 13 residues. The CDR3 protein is CASSRLDSYGYTF. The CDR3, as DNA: TGTGCCAGTAGTAGGCTCGATTCATATGGCTACACCTTC.

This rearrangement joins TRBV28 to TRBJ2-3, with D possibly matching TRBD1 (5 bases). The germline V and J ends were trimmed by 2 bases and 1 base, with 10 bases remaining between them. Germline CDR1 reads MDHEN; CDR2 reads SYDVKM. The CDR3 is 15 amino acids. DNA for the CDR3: TGTGCCAGCAGTTTAGGTGGGGCCGGCACAGATACGCAGTATTTT. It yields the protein CASSLGGAGTDTQYF.

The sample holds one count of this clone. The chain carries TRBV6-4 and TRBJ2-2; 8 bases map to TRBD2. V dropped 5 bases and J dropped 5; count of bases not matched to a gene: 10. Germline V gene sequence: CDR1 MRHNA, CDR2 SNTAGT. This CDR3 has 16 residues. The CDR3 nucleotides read TGTGCCAGCAGTCCTCTCTCGGGGGGGCGTACCGGGGAGCTGTTTTTT. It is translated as CASSPLSGGRTGELFF.